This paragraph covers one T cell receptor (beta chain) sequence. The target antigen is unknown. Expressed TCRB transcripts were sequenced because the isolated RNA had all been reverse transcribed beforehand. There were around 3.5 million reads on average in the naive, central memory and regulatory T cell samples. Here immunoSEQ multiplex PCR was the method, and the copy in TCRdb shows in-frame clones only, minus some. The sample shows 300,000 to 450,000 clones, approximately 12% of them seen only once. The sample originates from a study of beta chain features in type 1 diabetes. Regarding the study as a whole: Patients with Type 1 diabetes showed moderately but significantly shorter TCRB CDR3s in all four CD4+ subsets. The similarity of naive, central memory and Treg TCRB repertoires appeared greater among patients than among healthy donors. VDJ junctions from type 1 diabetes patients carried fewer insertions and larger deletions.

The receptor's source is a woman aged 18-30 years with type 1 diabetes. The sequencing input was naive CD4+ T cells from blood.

The CDR3 sequence: CSAGLADPSPYEQYF. The DNA for the CDR3 is TGCAGCGCTGGACTAGCGGACCCGTCACCTTACGAGCAGTACTTC. The rearrangement joins TRBV29-1 to TRBJ2-7, with TRBD2 matching over 10 bases. Germline loops: CDR1 SQVTM, CDR2 ANQGSEA. The CDR3 spans 15 residues. The junction had 13 bases not matched to a gene; V was cut back by 7 bases and J by 4 bases.